This TCR beta chain originates from a study of T cells in localized non-small cell lung cancer. Study-wide results and caveats: Median 57 top-100 tumor clones were shared with paired adjacent lung. Uninvolved adjacent lung had the highest recorded T cell clonality, with tumor below it.

As regards this clone: Its matching antigen is unknown.

Profiling relied on immunoSEQ multiplex PCR, and the TCRdb table lists in-frame clones only, not all of them. The sample records fewer than 60,000 clones, around 81% being singletons. The CDR3 has 14 amino acids. With 7 bases clipped from V and 8 bases from J, the junction kept 6 bases outside the gene matches. Per the germline V gene, CDR1 is ENHRY and CDR2 is SYGVKD. The starting material was peripheral blood, obtained before any cancer treatment. The clonotype originates from a female donor over 55 with stage II squamous cell lung carcinoma. The chain has TRBV10-3 and TRBJ2-1; 12 bases align to TRBD1. The CDR3 DNA follows: TGTGCCATCAATGGGGACAGGGGGCGGGATGAGCAGTTCTTC. Its translation: CAINGDRGRDEQFF.